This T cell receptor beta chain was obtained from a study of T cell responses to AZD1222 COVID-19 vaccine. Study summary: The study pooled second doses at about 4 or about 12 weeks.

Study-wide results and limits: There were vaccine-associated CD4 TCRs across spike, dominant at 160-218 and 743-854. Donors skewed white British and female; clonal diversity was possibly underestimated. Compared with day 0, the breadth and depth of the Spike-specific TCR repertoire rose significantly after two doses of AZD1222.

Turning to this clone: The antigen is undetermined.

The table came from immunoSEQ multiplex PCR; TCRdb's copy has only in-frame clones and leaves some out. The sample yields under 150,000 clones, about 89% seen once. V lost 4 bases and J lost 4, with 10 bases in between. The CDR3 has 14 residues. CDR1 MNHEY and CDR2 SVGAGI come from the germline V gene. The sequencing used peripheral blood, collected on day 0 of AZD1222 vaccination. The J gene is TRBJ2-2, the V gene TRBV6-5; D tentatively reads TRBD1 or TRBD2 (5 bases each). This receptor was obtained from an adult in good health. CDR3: CASSSVGVTGELFF. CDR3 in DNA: TGTGCCAGCAGTTCCGTGGGGGTCACCGGGGAGCTGTTTTTT.